The T cell receptor (beta chain) under discussion was sequenced for a study of post-analysis software for immune sequencing data. Looking at the study overall: Progressive-relapsing, secondary progressive and relapsing-remitting multiple sclerosis were among the disease courses included.

Regarding the study as a whole: The study found significantly lower normalized Chao1 diversity in multiple sclerosis patients than in controls. F measure clustering grouped samples strongly by preparation batch. Four or five TRBV segments, including TRBV5-6, TRBV5-1 and TRBV20-1, were more frequent in patients than controls.

Included in the TCR beta cDNA libraries were unique molecular identifiers. T cells numbering about 0.85 to 10 million yielded cDNA molecules that totaled about 500,000. TCRdb itself ran the PCR reads through MiXCR, one entry per CDR3 protein. The table shows hundreds of thousands of distinct CDR3 sequences, with roughly 40% occurring only once. Germline CDR1 reads KGHDR; CDR2 reads SFDVKD. The CDR3 loop spans 15 amino acids. This clonotype was observed a handful of times. Its antigen is currently unknown. The TCR sequence derives from a girl between 5 and 17 years old with multiple sclerosis. Input material: blood. V usage is TRBV24-1 and J usage is TRBJ2-5, with 8 bases fitting TRBD1. The DNA end favors TRBJ2-7, so the J call may be wrong. The CDR3 coding sequence is TGTGCCACCAGTGATCCCACAGGGGGTTTGAGCGAGCAGTACTTC. Amino acids: CATSDPTGGLSEQYF.